The 24 T cell receptor beta chains listed next were all sequenced from one sample in a study of T cells in Graves' hyperthyroidism and ophthalmopathy (dated by TCRdb to between 2018 and 2021). The library was generated by multiplex PCR. Sequencer: Illumina HiSeq 2000. The TCR beta CDR3 regions were amplified from the RNA transcripts. A first-round RT-PCR of the TCR CDR3 used the HTBI primer set with the Qiagen OneStep RT-PCR kit. The raw public reads went through TCRdb reprocessing: fastp at Q25, MiXCR clone calling, in-frame beta chains kept. Identical CDR3 proteins give one entry, which carries the most common genes and DNA. This sample comprises about 320,000 distinct CDR3 sequences, around 16% of them detected only once. 33% of the sample is held by the ten biggest clonotypes. The sample was blood. The receptor set was obtained from a man aged 25-45 years with Graves' hyperthyroidism.

This clonotype was seen repeatedly, ten times or more. The chain carries TRBV2 and TRBJ1-4; D ambiguous. The CDR3 has 11 amino acids. Trimming shortened V by 4 bases and J by 10 bases, and 7 bases separated the two germline ends. Germline-derived CDR1 and CDR2 are SNHLY and FYNNEI. The CDR3 loop is CASSVSVKLFF. The CDR3, as DNA: TGTGCCAGCAGTGTCAGTGTAAAACTGTTTTTT.

The chain carries TRBV28 and TRBJ2-1; the match to TRBD2 covers 8 bases. From germline, CDR1 is MDHEN and CDR2 SYDVKM. Trimming at V came to 5 bases and at J to 1 base, leaving 7 bases not matched to a gene. CDR3 length: 16 amino acids. CDR3 residues: CASSTGGPRSYNEQFF. As DNA, the CDR3 is TGTGCCAGCAGTACGGGAGGGCCGAGGTCCTACAATGAGCAGTTCTTC.

V usage is TRBV2 and J usage is TRBJ2-5, with TRBD2 as a possible D gene (5 bases). There are 14 residues in the CDR3. Per germline, CDR1 SNHLY and CDR2 FYNNEI. V dropped 3 bases and J dropped 4 bases, with 12 bases sitting between them. The CDR3 DNA follows: TGTGCCAGCAGTGATGAGAGGGTTCGAGAGACCCAGTACTTC. As protein: CASSDERVRETQYF.

This rearrangement joins TRBV5-1 to TRBJ2-7; D unresolved. V was trimmed by 4 bases and J by 7 bases, leaving 15 bases between them. This CDR3 has 13 amino acids. Per the germline V gene, CDR1 is SGHRS and CDR2 is YFSETQ. The CDR3 spells CASSTDPVGEQYF. In nucleotides, the CDR3 is TGCGCCAGCAGCACGGACCCCGTTGGGGAGCAGTACTTC. Variable domain in full (rest from reference TRBV5-1 and TRBJ2-7): KAGVTQTPRYLIKTRGQQVTLSCSPISGHRSVSWYQQTPGQGLQFLFEYFSETQRNKGNFPGRFSGRQFSNSRSEMNVSTLELGDSALYLCASSTDPVGEQYFGPGTRLTVT.

This clonotype was detected many times. The chain has TRBV2 and TRBJ2-7; D remains ambiguous. This CDR3 is built from 13 residues. Deletions cut 7 bases from V and 6 bases from J, with 16 bases between. CDR1 and CDR2 from the germline V gene are SNHLY and FYNNEI. The CDR3, as DNA: TGTGCCAGCAATTTAGAAGTTTCAGCCGAGCAGTACTTC. Amino acid sequence: CASNLEVSAEQYF.

The chain combines TRBV30 with TRBJ1-4, with D possibly matching TRBD1 (6 bases). Trimming shortened V by 1 base and J by 8 bases, and 11 bases separated the two germline ends. The CDR3 extends over 13 amino acids. Germline V gene data show CDR1 as GTSNPN and CDR2 as SVGIG (reference sequence). CDR3 amino acids: CAWSGGDNEKLFF. The CDR3 DNA is TGTGCCTGGAGTGGGGGGGACAACGAAAAACTGTTTTTT.

This clonotype has at least ten counts. The chain has TRBV28 and TRBJ2-7, with TRBD2 matching 12 bases. This CDR3 region has 15 residues. Germline V gene sequence: CDR1 MDHEN, CDR2 SYDVKM. J lost 0 bases, V lost 4 bases, and 1 base had no gene match. CDR3 sequence: CASSSSGRDSYEQYF. The CDR3 DNA sequence: TGTGCCAGCAGTTCTAGCGGGAGGGACTCCTACGAGCAGTACTTC.

This chain joins TRBV5-1 and TRBJ1-2; a weak D match, TRBD1 (5 bases). The CDR3 consists of 15 residues. Per the germline V gene, CDR1 is SGHRS and CDR2 is YFSETQ. Between the trimmed V and J ends, which lost 4 bases and 4 bases, there was a span of 17 bases. CDR3: CASSATGFSGYGYTF. In nucleotides, the CDR3 is TGCGCCAGCAGCGCCACAGGTTTTTCCGGCTATGGCTACACCTTC.

The chain combines TRBV24-1 with TRBJ1-1, with D tentatively TRBD1 (6 bases). Trimming took off 4 bases at V and 6 bases at J, with 14 bases between the two ends. The CDR3 extends over 14 amino acids. Looked up from germline, CDR1 is KGHDR and CDR2 is SFDVKD. The CDR3 DNA is TGTGCCACCAGTGAGACATCAGGGGACGCTGAAGCTTTCTTT. It is translated as CATSETSGDAEAFF.

The genes are TRBV20-1 and TRBJ2-2, with D possibly being TRBD2 (6 bases). Germline V CDR1 and CDR2: DFQATT, SNEGSKA (reference sequence). The V end lost 5 bases, the J end lost 6 bases, and 19 bases lay between the germline ends. The CDR3 runs to 15 residues. CDR3 amino acids: CSAHSPRGIAGELFF. CDR3 bases: TGCAGTGCTCACAGTCCCCGGGGGATTGCCGGGGAGCTGTTTTTT.

This clonotype was seen ten or more times. The chain recombines TRBV28 with TRBJ1-1, with D hard to call. Germline CDR1 and CDR2: MDHEN and SYDVKM. This CDR3 comprises 14 residues. Trimming pared 3 bases from V and 4 bases from J, leaving 12 bases between. In nucleotides, the CDR3 is TGTGCCAGCAGTTTTGCCACCAGCGGCACTGAAGCTTTCTTT. The encoded protein is CASSFATSGTEAFF.

This clonotype was seen repeatedly, ten times or more. V usage is TRBV3-1 and J usage is TRBJ2-5; 7 bases map to TRBD1. Germline V gene lookup returns CDR1 LGHDT and CDR2 YNNKEL (reference sequence). J lost 1 base, V lost 1 base, and 3 bases had no gene match. This CDR3 is 15 amino acids long. This CDR3 reads CASSQGQGPQETQYF. CDR3 nucleotides: TGTGCCAGCAGCCAAGGACAGGGCCCCCAAGAGACCCAGTACTTC.

The chain joins TRBV6-1 to TRBJ2-4; the match to TRBD2 covers 15 bases. The CDR3 is 20 amino acids. V shed 6 bases and J 8 bases; nucleotides not matched to a gene: 20. The germline V gene encodes CDR1 MNHNS and CDR2 SASEGT. The DNA for the CDR3 is TGTGCCAGCAGCGACCTACGGGGGACTAGCGGGAGGCCGAATAGGGACATTCAGTACTTC. As protein: CASSDLRGTSGRPNRDIQYF.

This clonotype has ten or more counts. The J gene is TRBJ2-3, the V gene TRBV6-1; D possibly uses TRBD1 or TRBD2 (8 bases each). This CDR3 contains 14 residues. V lost 6 bases and J 6 bases, leaving 16 bases between the germline ends. The V gene's germline CDR1 is MNHNS and CDR2 SASEGT. The CDR3 reads CASSGTGGGDTQYF. In DNA, the CDR3 is TGTGCCAGCAGCGGGACAGGCGGGGGGGATACGCAGTATTTT.

Concerning this clonotype itself: The germline gene is not matched at one end of the junction; a read error may be the cause. V and J are TRBV20-1 and TRBJ1-3; D is undetermined. Germline CDR1 and CDR2: DFQATT and SNEGSKA (reference sequence). This CDR3 is 13 amino acids long. The CDR3 reads CSARAVSGNSIYF. DNA for the CDR3: TGCAGTGCTAGAGCGGTCAGTGGGAACAGCATATATTTT.

This clonotype was picked up many times. This chain joins TRBV28 and TRBJ1-5; possible D gene TRBD1, 6 bases. V lost 2 bases and J lost 1, with 15 bases in between. Germline lookup yields CDR1 MDHEN and CDR2 SYDVKM. The CDR3 sequence is 17 residues long. CDR3 nucleotide sequence: TGTGCCAGCAGTTTAAGTTACAGGGTGTACAGCAATCAGCCCCAGCATTTT. This encodes CASSLSYRVYSNQPQHF.

This clonotype was observed many times. This sequence joins TRBV9 and TRBJ2-1; TRBD1 agrees at 7 bases. The CDR3 consists of 12 residues. From germline, CDR1 is SGDLS and CDR2 YYNGEE. Losses at the gene ends were 2 bases for V and 8 bases for J; bases not matched to a gene: 1. The DNA of the CDR3 is TGTGCCAGCAGCGTCGACAGGGATGAGCAGTTCTTC. Protein product: CASSVDRDEQFF. The full variable domain, in which reference TRBV9 and TRBJ2-1 provide the parts outside the CDR3, is DSGVTQTPKHLITATGQRVTLRCSPRSGDLSVYWYQQSLDQGLQFLIQYYNGEERAKGNILERFSAQQFPDLHSELNLSSLELGDSALYFCASSVDRDEQFFGPGTRLTVL.

This clonotype was seen only a few times. V is TRBV20-1 and J is TRBJ2-1; no clear D gene. Trimming shortened V by 0 bases and J by 5 bases, and 5 bases separated the two germline ends. The CDR3 is made up of 12 amino acids. Germline lookup yields CDR1 DFQATT and CDR2 SNEGSKA (reference sequence). The CDR3 DNA reads as TGCAGTGCTAGAGATCTCAACAATGAGCAGTTCTTC. It specifies CSARDLNNEQFF.

This clonotype showed up just a few times. V usage is TRBV29-1 and J usage is TRBJ2-1, with 10 bases identical to TRBD2. Per germline, CDR1 SQVTM and CDR2 ANQGSEA. V gave up 3 bases and J gave up 6 bases; unmatched junction bases: 11. The CDR3 is made up of 16 amino acids. The chain's CDR3 is CSVDGLAGARANEQFF. CDR3 bases: TGCAGCGTTGACGGTCTAGCGGGAGCTCGCGCCAATGAGCAGTTCTTC.

This clonotype was seen a handful of times. The V gene is TRBV7-2, the J gene TRBJ1-2; D possibly corresponds to TRBD1 (5 bases). Germline values: CDR1 SGHTA, CDR2 FQGNSA. Deletions cut 7 bases from V and 6 bases from J, with 15 bases between. The CDR3 length is 13 residues. The CDR3 DNA reads TGTGCCAGCAACGCTAGTCCAGGGCATGGCTACACCTTC. Amino acids: CASNASPGHGYTF. Using reference TRBV7-2 and TRBJ1-2 for the parts outside the CDR3, the full variable domain is GAGVSQSPSNKVTEKGKDVELRCDPISGHTALYWYRQSLGQGLEFLIYFQGNSAPDKSGLPSDRFSAERTGGSVSTLTIQRTQQEDSAVYLCASNASPGHGYTFGSGTRLTVV.

This clonotype occurred many times. The chain combines TRBV28 with TRBJ2-1; 7 nucleotides match TRBD2. Per germline, CDR1 MDHEN and CDR2 SYDVKM. The CDR3 covers 15 residues. The V gene end was trimmed by 3 bases and the J gene end by 7 bases; junction bases not matched to a gene: 9. This CDR3 is CASSLGGSVKNEQFF. The DNA for the CDR3 is TGTGCCAGCAGTTTGGGCGGGAGTGTTAAGAATGAGCAGTTCTTC.

This chain connects TRBV7-3 to TRBJ2-1; a possible D gene is TRBD2 (6 bases). The CDR3 contains 15 residues. Per the germline V gene, CDR1 is SGHTA and CDR2 is FQGTGA. V lost 1 base and J lost 6, with 13 bases in between. The CDR3 nucleotides are TGTGCCAGCAGCTTAAGGCCTAGCGAATTCAATGAGCAGTTCTTC. Protein: CASSLRPSEFNEQFF.

This clonotype was observed at least ten times. This chain joins TRBV6-1 and TRBJ2-1; 7 nucleotides agree with TRBD2. This CDR3 has 16 residues. Germline CDR1 reads MNHNS; CDR2 reads SASEGT. Unmatched junction bases numbered 6, after V lost 0 bases and J lost 4 bases. Here the CDR3 DNA reads TGTGCCAGCAGTGAAGCGGATTGGCGGGGGTACAATGAGCAGTTCTTC. Its translation is CASSEADWRGYNEQFF.

This clonotype showed up many times. V gene TRBV6-1 combines with J gene TRBJ2-2; D not resolved. Germline CDR1 is MNHNS and CDR2 is SASEGT. With 7 bases removed from V and 0 bases from J, the gap between germline ends came to 12 bases. This CDR3 is built from 15 residues. The CDR3 region is CASTEYVPNTGELFF. The CDR3, as DNA: TGTGCCAGCACGGAGTACGTACCGAACACCGGGGAGCTGTTTTTT.